Below are 11 T cell receptor beta chains sequenced from a single sample in a study of beta chain features in type 1 diabetes. All of the isolated RNA was reverse transcribed, so expressed TCRB transcripts were sequenced. Sequencing was performed with immunoSEQ multiplex PCR; in TCRdb, only in-frame clones are kept and a portion is missing. The sample lists 100,000 to 150,000 clones; roughly 17% were seen once. Their antigens are not known. Study observations and caveats: People with Type 1 diabetes carried modestly yet significantly shorter TCRB CDR3s in all four CD4+ subsets.

Source material: central memory CD4+ T cells from blood. The receptors here all came from a man between 18 and 35 years old with type 1 diabetes.

This clone was seen ten or more times. This sequence joins TRBV28 and TRBJ2-3; D is undetermined. Germline CDR1 is MDHEN and CDR2 is SYDVKM. The germline V and J ends were trimmed by 3 bases and 5 bases, with 18 bases remaining between them. The CDR3 extends over 16 amino acids. CDR3 sequence (DNA): TGTGCCAGCAGTTTGCGGAGCGCTCCCCGGCGAGATACGCAGTATTTT. Translation: CASSLRSAPRRDTQYF.

This clone was detected only a few times. The rearrangement uses TRBV5-6 and TRBJ1-2; D not certain. This CDR3 spans 12 amino acids. Per germline, CDR1 SGHDT and CDR2 YYEEEE. Trimming left V 4 bases short and J 13 bases short, with 17 bases between. The CDR3 sequence: CASSQSFHEATF. In nucleotides, the CDR3 is TGTGCCAGCAGCCAGAGCTTTCATGAAGCCACCTTC. The full variable domain, completed using reference TRBV5-6 and TRBJ1-2, is DAGVTQSPTHLIKTRGQQVTLRCSPKSGHDTVSWYQQALGQGPQFIFQYYEEEERQRGNFPDRFSGHQFPNYSSELNVNALLLGDSALYLCASSQSFHEATFGSGTRLTVV.

V usage is TRBV11-2 and J usage is TRBJ2-7; 10 nucleotides agree with TRBD2. CDR3 length: 15 residues. V trimming: 4 bases; J trimming: 4 bases; junction bases outside the gene matches: 7. Per germline, CDR1 SGHAT and CDR2 FQNNGV. The CDR3 DNA sequence: TGTGCCAGCAGCTCTACTAGCGGGATATCGTACGAGCAGTACTTC. Translated, it gives CASSSTSGISYEQYF.

V is TRBV6-1 and J is TRBJ1-6, with D hard to call. CDR3 length: 15 amino acids. Looked up from germline, CDR1 is MNHNS and CDR2 is SASEGT. V was shortened by 6 bases and J by 5 bases, with 14 bases between the two germline ends. The CDR3 coding sequence is TGTGCCAGCAGGAACCGGGCCACGGATAATTCACCCCTCCACTTT. This codes for CASRNRATDNSPLHF.

The CDR3 loop is CASSLELAGSTDTQYF. The CDR3 coding sequence is TGTGCCAGCAGCTTGGAACTAGCGGGGAGCACAGATACGCAGTATTTT. The gene calls are TRBV5-4 and TRBJ2-3; 10 bases fit TRBD2. The V gene end was trimmed by 0 bases and the J gene end by 0 bases; junction bases not matched to a gene: 1. This CDR3 is built from 16 residues. Germline values: CDR1 SGHNT, CDR2 YYREEE (reference sequence).

The V call is TRBV6-1, the J call TRBJ2-7; 8 nucleotides line up with TRBD2. Germline CDR1 reads MNHNS; CDR2 reads SASEGT. Trimming took 11 bases from V and 3 from J; bases not matched to a gene: 9. This CDR3 spans 13 amino acids. The CDR3 protein is CALQAGEDYEQYF. The CDR3 region has the DNA TGTGCCCTACAAGCGGGAGAGGACTACGAGCAGTACTTC.

V and J are TRBV6-6 and TRBJ2-5; D is possibly TRBD1 (5 bases). The CDR3 covers 13 residues. Trimming shortened V by 6 bases and J by 2 bases, and 10 bases separated the two germline ends. Germline V gene lookup returns CDR1 MNHNY and CDR2 SVGAGI (reference sequence). The CDR3 reads CASSHRIQETQYF. CDR3 nucleotides: TGTGCCAGCAGCCACAGGATTCAAGAGACCCAGTACTTC.

This clone has more than one count but fewer than ten. This chain uses TRBV6-5 with TRBJ1-1; D is uncertain. The germline V gene encodes CDR1 MNHEY and CDR2 SVGAGI. The V end was cut by 6 bases, the J end by 1 base, with 9 bases between. The CDR3 loop spans 13 amino acids. In DNA, the CDR3 is TGTGCCAGCAGGAGTGTCTCGAACACTGAAGCTTTCTTT. This encodes CASRSVSNTEAFF.

The chain has TRBV25-1 and TRBJ2-5; D may be TRBD1 or TRBD2 (5 bases each). CDR1 and CDR2 from the germline V gene are MGHDK and SYGVNS. The CDR3 is 13 residues long. Trimming took off 4 bases at V and 8 bases at J, with 14 bases between the two ends. CDR3 sequence: CASSVVERGTQYF. The CDR3 DNA sequence: TGTGCCAGCAGTGTTGTTGAGAGGGGTACCCAGTACTTC. Drawing the rest from reference TRBV25-1 and TRBJ2-5, the complete variable domain is EADIYQTPRYLVIGTGKKITLECSQTMGHDKMYWYQQDPGMELHLIHYSYGVNSTEKGDLSSESTVSRIRTEHFPLTLESARPSHTSQYLCASSVVERGTQYFGPGTRLLVL.

V gene TRBV4-3 combines with J gene TRBJ1-1; weak D call: TRBD1 (5 bases). Germline values: CDR1 LGHNA, CDR2 YSLEER. The V end lost 3 bases, the J end lost 1 base, and 9 bases lay between the germline ends. The CDR3 consists of 14 residues. CDR3: CASSHLTGNTEAFF. The CDR3 DNA follows: TGCGCCAGCAGCCATCTCACAGGGAACACTGAAGCTTTCTTT.

This clone was counted between two and nine times. CDR3 nucleotide sequence: TGCGCCAGCAGCCAAGATAGGACCTACGAGCAGTACTTC. This gives the protein CASSQDRTYEQYF. The V gene is TRBV4-3, the J gene TRBJ2-7; D gene uncertain. This CDR3 has 13 residues. CDR1 is LGHNA, CDR2 YSLEER, per germline. V lost 0 bases to trimming and J lost 2 bases, with 5 bases between them.